These T cell receptor beta chains were read from a single sample in a study of T cell repertoires in cytomegalovirus infection. One entry per CDR3 protein, called by TCRdb with MiXCR from the reads. The table has about 530,000 distinct CDR3 sequences, around 27% seen once. Sequenced: PBMCs. The receptors stem from a human donor in good health (CMV status not recorded). Some clones in this sample may be carry-over from other donors' samples. Each CDR3 is given with its conserved first and last residue. Fields, in order: V gene, D gene, clone size, J gene, CDR3 DNA, CDR3 protein. D genes are given only for firm matches. Size is stated for part of the rows, as once, few or many counts, or as a class when the clone is expanded.

v_call: TRBV7-2; d_call: NA; clone_size: NA; j_call: TRBJ2-7; cdr3_nt: TGTGCCAGCAGCTTAGACCATGCGGGCGAGCAGTACTTC; cdr3_aa: CASSLDHAGEQYF
v_call: TRBV7-9; d_call: NA; clone_size: many; j_call: TRBJ2-7; cdr3_nt: TGTGCCAGTGTTCGGAGGCGGGACGGGACCTACGAGCAGTACTTC; cdr3_aa: CASVRRRDGTYEQYF
v_call: TRBV5-4; d_call: NA; clone_size: few; j_call: TRBJ1-4; cdr3_nt: TGTGCCAGCAGCTTCGGGGGGGCGGGGGAAAAACTGTTTTTT; cdr3_aa: CASSFGGAGEKLFF
v_call: TRBV7-2; d_call: NA; clone_size: many; j_call: TRBJ2-3; cdr3_nt: TGTGCCAGCAGCTTTACGGCTAGCACAGATACGCAGTATTTT; cdr3_aa: CASSFTASTDTQYF
v_call: TRBV2; d_call: NA; clone_size: few; j_call: TRBJ2-1; cdr3_nt: TGTGCCAGCAGTGAAGAGGGCGGAACCTACAATGAGCAGTTCTTC; cdr3_aa: CASSEEGGTYNEQFF
v_call: TRBV7-8; d_call: NA; clone_size: NA; j_call: TRBJ2-5; cdr3_nt: TGTGCCAGCAGCCGGGACTACCAAGAGACCCAGTACTTC; cdr3_aa: CASSRDYQETQYF
v_call: TRBV5-6; d_call: NA; clone_size: NA; j_call: TRBJ1-1; cdr3_nt: TGTGCCAGCAGCAACTATCGGGACATTAACACTGAAGCTTTCTTT; cdr3_aa: CASSNYRDINTEAFF
v_call: TRBV25-1; d_call: TRBD2; clone_size: NA; j_call: TRBJ2-2; cdr3_nt: TGTGCCAGCAGTGAATGGGGACTAGCGACCGGGGAGCTGTTTTTT; cdr3_aa: CASSEWGLATGELFF
v_call: TRBV29-1; d_call: TRBD1; clone_size: few; j_call: TRBJ2-1; cdr3_nt: TGCAGCGTCACTGCGGACAGGGTAGGCGAGCAGTTCTTC; cdr3_aa: CSVTADRVGEQFF
v_call: TRBV12-3/TRBV12-4; d_call: NA; clone_size: few; j_call: TRBJ1-4; cdr3_nt: TGTGCCAGCACCCTCGGGGGGGGCGGAGAAAAACTGTTTTTT; cdr3_aa: CASTLGGGGEKLFF
v_call: TRBV4-3; d_call: NA; clone_size: NA; j_call: TRBJ2-3; cdr3_nt: TGCGCCAGCAGCCAAGCCCCAGCGGGGCAGGGGGCAGATACGCAGTATTTT; cdr3_aa: CASSQAPAGQGADTQYF
v_call: TRBV12-3/TRBV12-4; d_call: NA; clone_size: many; j_call: TRBJ2-1; cdr3_nt: TGTGCCAGCAGTAGGGCGGGTAGCTCCTACAATGAGCAGTTCTTC; cdr3_aa: CASSRAGSSYNEQFF
v_call: TRBV6-5; d_call: NA; clone_size: many; j_call: TRBJ2-6; cdr3_nt: TGTGCCAGCAGTTACTCGCGACCGCCTTCTGGGGCCAACGTCCTGACTTTC; cdr3_aa: CASSYSRPPSGANVLTF
v_call: TRBV6-2/TRBV6-3; d_call: NA; clone_size: NA; j_call: TRBJ2-4; cdr3_nt: TGTGCCAGCAGCTCGCATGGCCCGCAAAACATTCAGTACTTC; cdr3_aa: CASSSHGPQNIQYF
v_call: TRBV11-2; d_call: NA; clone_size: NA; j_call: TRBJ2-1; cdr3_nt: TGTGCCAGCAGCACATACAGCGGCCGGTTCTTC; cdr3_aa: CASSTYSGRFF
v_call: TRBV6-8; d_call: NA; clone_size: NA; j_call: TRBJ1-1; cdr3_nt: TGTGCCAGCATGACAGCCCTGAACACTGAAGCTTTCTTT; cdr3_aa: CASMTALNTEAFF
v_call: TRBV6-2/TRBV6-3; d_call: TRBD1; clone_size: NA; j_call: TRBJ2-7; cdr3_nt: TGTGCCAGCAGTTCCGGACAGGCCTACACCTACGAGCAGTACTTC; cdr3_aa: CASSSGQAYTYEQYF
v_call: TRBV5-4; d_call: TRBD2; clone_size: few; j_call: TRBJ2-1; cdr3_nt: TGTGCCAGCAGCTTGGGGAGAGCGGGAGGAGGAGATGAGCAGTTCTTC; cdr3_aa: CASSLGRAGGGDEQFF
v_call: TRBV19; d_call: NA; clone_size: few; j_call: TRBJ2-1; cdr3_nt: TGTGCCAGTTATCCAGCTTTTAAGGGTGAGCAGTTCTTC; cdr3_aa: CASYPAFKGEQFF
v_call: TRBV15; d_call: TRBD2; clone_size: few; j_call: TRBJ2-1; cdr3_nt: TGTGCCACCAGCAGAGTGGGACTAGCGGGAGGCGTCTCCTACAATGAGCAGTTCTTC; cdr3_aa: CATSRVGLAGGVSYNEQFF
v_call: TRBV19; d_call: NA; clone_size: NA; j_call: TRBJ1-1; cdr3_nt: TGTGCCAGTAGTACCCCCCCGGGGCGGACTGAAGCTTTCTTT; cdr3_aa: CASSTPPGRTEAFF
v_call: TRBV7-2; d_call: NA; clone_size: NA; j_call: TRBJ2-5; cdr3_nt: TGTGCCAGCAGTCGGTATAGCCAAGAGACCCAGTACTTC; cdr3_aa: CASSRYSQETQYF
v_call: TRBV19; d_call: NA; clone_size: NA; j_call: TRBJ2-7; cdr3_nt: TGTGCCAGTAGTGCGGGTGACTCCTACGAGCAGTACTTC; cdr3_aa: CASSAGDSYEQYF
v_call: TRBV29-1; d_call: NA; clone_size: NA; j_call: TRBJ2-5; cdr3_nt: TGCAGCGTTCGACGTAACCAAGAGACCCAGTACTTC; cdr3_aa: CSVRRNQETQYF
v_call: TRBV4-1; d_call: TRBD2; clone_size: NA; j_call: TRBJ2-1; cdr3_nt: TGCGCCAGCAGCCCGGACCGCCCAGCGGGACTGCAGTTCTTC; cdr3_aa: CASSPDRPAGLQFF
v_call: TRBV7-2; d_call: NA; clone_size: NA; j_call: TRBJ1-2; cdr3_nt: TGTGCCAGCAGCTTAGTAGCGGGGAACGTCTATGGCTACACCTTC; cdr3_aa: CASSLVAGNVYGYTF
v_call: TRBV6-1; d_call: TRBD2; clone_size: NA; j_call: TRBJ2-3; cdr3_nt: TGTGCCAGCATCAGGACTAGCGGGAGCACAGATACGCAGTATTTT; cdr3_aa: CASIRTSGSTDTQYF
v_call: TRBV20-1; d_call: TRBD2; clone_size: NA; j_call: TRBJ2-5; cdr3_nt: TGCAGTGCTATCAAGACTAGCAAGGAGACCCAGTACTTC; cdr3_aa: CSAIKTSKETQYF
v_call: TRBV20-1; d_call: TRBD2; clone_size: once; j_call: TRBJ2-1; cdr3_nt: TGCAGTGCCTGGGCGTCCAGCGGGGGGGGCAATGAGCAGTTCTTC; cdr3_aa: CSAWASSGGGNEQFF
v_call: TRBV6-1; d_call: TRBD1; clone_size: NA; j_call: TRBJ1-1; cdr3_nt: TGTGCCAGCAGTATGGCAGGGGGCCCCGAGGAAGCTTTCTTT; cdr3_aa: CASSMAGGPEEAFF
v_call: TRBV11-2; d_call: NA; clone_size: few; j_call: TRBJ2-5; cdr3_nt: TGTGCCAGCAGCTTAGGCGAAGGGGCTCTAGAGACCCAGTACTTC; cdr3_aa: CASSLGEGALETQYF
v_call: TRBV28; d_call: NA; clone_size: NA; j_call: TRBJ1-6; cdr3_nt: TGTGCCAGCAGTTTGGCGGGGCTGGAATCACCCCTCCACTTT; cdr3_aa: CASSLAGLESPLHF
v_call: TRBV15; d_call: NA; clone_size: NA; j_call: TRBJ2-3; cdr3_nt: TGTGCCACCAGCAGAGATCGGTTTTCGCAGTATTTT; cdr3_aa: CATSRDRFSQYF
v_call: TRBV7-2; d_call: TRBD2; clone_size: many; j_call: TRBJ2-1; cdr3_nt: TGTGCCAGCAGCTCCCCGACTAGCGGGAGGGCCTTGGGGTCCTACAATGAGCAGTTCTTC; cdr3_aa: CASSSPTSGRALGSYNEQFF
v_call: TRBV12-3/TRBV12-4; d_call: TRBD2; clone_size: NA; j_call: TRBJ2-2; cdr3_nt: TGTGCCAGCAGTTTACACGGACTAGCGGGGAACACCGGGGAGCTGTTTTTT; cdr3_aa: CASSLHGLAGNTGELFF
v_call: TRBV18; d_call: NA; clone_size: few; j_call: TRBJ2-1; cdr3_nt: TGTGCCAGCTCCCCTCTAGGACCCGGGGGCTACAATGAGCAGTTCTTC; cdr3_aa: CASSPLGPGGYNEQFF
v_call: TRBV4-3; d_call: TRBD2; clone_size: NA; j_call: TRBJ2-3; cdr3_nt: TGCGCCAGCAGCCAACGGTATACTAGCGGGAGGGCCAACACAGATACGCAGTATTTT; cdr3_aa: CASSQRYTSGRANTDTQYF
v_call: TRBV28; d_call: NA; clone_size: NA; j_call: TRBJ1-2; cdr3_nt: TGTGCCAGCTCTGAGCAGGGCTATGGCTACACCTTC; cdr3_aa: CASSEQGYGYTF
v_call: TRBV12-3/TRBV12-4; d_call: TRBD2; clone_size: NA; j_call: TRBJ2-7; cdr3_nt: TGTGCCAGCAGTTTAGCGGGACTAGCGGACGAGCAGTACTTC; cdr3_aa: CASSLAGLADEQYF
v_call: TRBV4-3; d_call: NA; clone_size: few; j_call: TRBJ1-2; cdr3_nt: TGCGCCAGCAGCCAAGCGGATGACTATGGCTACACCTTC; cdr3_aa: CASSQADDYGYTF
v_call: TRBV20-1; d_call: NA; clone_size: NA; j_call: TRBJ2-5; cdr3_nt: TGCAGTGCTAGAGGGCTTTTTGCGGGAGAGACCCAGTACTTC; cdr3_aa: CSARGLFAGETQYF
v_call: TRBV6-2/TRBV6-3; d_call: TRBD2; clone_size: once; j_call: TRBJ2-3; cdr3_nt: TGTGCCAGCAGTCAGCATGGACTAGCGGGAGGTCATCATACGCAGTATTTT; cdr3_aa: CASSQHGLAGGHHTQYF
v_call: TRBV10-3; d_call: TRBD1; clone_size: once; j_call: TRBJ1-1; cdr3_nt: TGTGCCATCAGTCCCGGGACAGGGTCATCTGAAGCTTTCTTT; cdr3_aa: CAISPGTGSSEAFF
v_call: TRBV28; d_call: TRBD2; clone_size: once; j_call: TRBJ2-3; cdr3_nt: TGTGCCAGCAGTACCTCTAGCGGGGGCTCGAGGGGTACGCAGTATTTT; cdr3_aa: CASSTSSGGSRGTQYF
v_call: TRBV27; d_call: NA; clone_size: few; j_call: TRBJ2-3; cdr3_nt: TGTGCCAGCAGGAGGCAGGTCGACACAGATACGCAGTATTTT; cdr3_aa: CASRRQVDTDTQYF